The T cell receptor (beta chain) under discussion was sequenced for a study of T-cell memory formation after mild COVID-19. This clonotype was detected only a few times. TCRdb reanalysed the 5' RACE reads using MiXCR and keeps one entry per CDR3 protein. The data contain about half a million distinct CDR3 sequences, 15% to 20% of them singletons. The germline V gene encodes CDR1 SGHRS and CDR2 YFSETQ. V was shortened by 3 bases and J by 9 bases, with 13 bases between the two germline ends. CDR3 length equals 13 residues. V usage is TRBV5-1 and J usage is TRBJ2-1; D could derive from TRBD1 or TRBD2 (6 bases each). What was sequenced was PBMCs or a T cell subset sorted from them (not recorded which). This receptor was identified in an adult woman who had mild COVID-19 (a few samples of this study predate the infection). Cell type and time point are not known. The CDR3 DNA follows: TGCGCCAGCAGCTGGGACATAGCGGCTGAGCAGTTCTTC. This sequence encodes CASSWDIAAEQFF.